Listed below are T cell receptor beta chains from one sample, sequenced in a study of radiation and T cells in renal cell carcinoma. Sequencing used immunoSEQ multiplex PCR; TCRdb keeps in-frame clones, though not all of them. The sample lists about 130,000 clones, 65% to 85% occurring once. Sequencing used blood, obtained from a patient whose treatment included radiotherapy and nephrectomy. The source of these receptors is a man aged 45 to 65 with renal cell carcinoma. Both conserved end residues are part of each CDR3. The D gene is left open where the match is weak. Clone size is stated in some rows and not others, as once, few, many or a class when expanded.

j_call: TRBJ2-3; clone_size: -; v_call: TRBV7-9; d_call: TRBD2; cdr3_nt: TGTGCCAGCAGTTTACTAGCGGGTTCCACAGATACGCAGTATTTT; cdr3_aa: CASSLLAGSTDTQYF
j_call: TRBJ2-7; clone_size: -; v_call: TRBV30; d_call: TRBD1; cdr3_nt: TGTGCCTGGAGTGGGGACAGGTACGAGCAGTACTTC; cdr3_aa: CAWSGDRYEQYF
j_call: TRBJ1-3; clone_size: -; v_call: TRBV4-1; d_call: -; cdr3_nt: TGCGCCAGCAGCGATAGCGCCTCTGGAAACACCATATATTTT; cdr3_aa: CASSDSASGNTIYF
j_call: TRBJ2-7; clone_size: -; v_call: TRBV2; d_call: TRBD2; cdr3_nt: TGTGCCAGCAGGGGTTACACTCCGACTAGCGGAGCACCTTACGAGCAGTACTTC; cdr3_aa: CASRGYTPTSGAPYEQYF
j_call: TRBJ2-7; clone_size: -; v_call: TRBV18; d_call: -; cdr3_nt: TGTGCCAGCTCACCAGGACGCTACGAGCAGTACTTC; cdr3_aa: CASSPGRYEQYF
j_call: TRBJ1-1; clone_size: -; v_call: TRBV21-1; d_call: -; cdr3_nt: TGTGCCAGCAGCCCAGAGGGGGGGAGATTAGGTCCTGAAGCTTTCTTT; cdr3_aa: CASSPEGGRLGPEAFF
j_call: TRBJ2-3; clone_size: -; v_call: TRBV9; d_call: TRBD2; cdr3_nt: TGTGCCAGCAGCGGCCTGGGAGCGGGAGAGCGAGATACGCAGTATTTT; cdr3_aa: CASSGLGAGERDTQYF
j_call: TRBJ2-3; clone_size: -; v_call: TRBV11-2; d_call: -; cdr3_nt: TGTGCCAGCAGCCTCGCCAGCACAGATACGCAGTATTTT; cdr3_aa: CASSLASTDTQYF
j_call: TRBJ2-1; clone_size: few; v_call: TRBV18; d_call: TRBD1; cdr3_nt: TGTGCCAGCTCTACCGGGACAGGGGCCTACAATGAGCAGTTCTTC; cdr3_aa: CASSTGTGAYNEQFF
j_call: TRBJ2-7; clone_size: -; v_call: TRBV4-1; d_call: -; cdr3_nt: TGCGCCAGCAGCCAAGATACAGGGTTAAGCTACGAGCAGTACTTC; cdr3_aa: CASSQDTGLSYEQYF
j_call: TRBJ2-1; clone_size: once; v_call: TRBV10-3; d_call: TRBD1; cdr3_nt: TGTGCCATCAAGACCTCACAAGCCGGGACAGGTAATGAGCAGTTCTTC; cdr3_aa: CAIKTSQAGTGNEQFF
j_call: TRBJ2-7; clone_size: -; v_call: TRBV4-1; d_call: -; cdr3_nt: TGCGCCAGCAGCCTGATGGTGGGTGCCTACGAGCAGTACTTC; cdr3_aa: CASSLMVGAYEQYF
j_call: TRBJ1-3; clone_size: -; v_call: TRBV7-2; d_call: -; cdr3_nt: TGTGCCAGCAGCTTAGAAACCAACTCTGGAAACACCATATATTTT; cdr3_aa: CASSLETNSGNTIYF
j_call: TRBJ2-3; clone_size: -; v_call: TRBV5-1; d_call: TRBD2; cdr3_nt: TGCGCCAGCAGCTTGCCTAGCGGGGTCACAGATACGCAGTATTTT; cdr3_aa: CASSLPSGVTDTQYF
j_call: TRBJ2-3; clone_size: -; v_call: TRBV7-2; d_call: TRBD2; cdr3_nt: TGTGCCAGCAGCTCGCGGGAGTATCCCTTTGGGCAGTATTTT; cdr3_aa: CASSSREYPFGQYF